Each of the 15 T cell receptor beta chains below was sequenced from the same sample in a study of CD8 T cells in ankylosing spondylitis. TCRdb used MiXCR to reprocess the 5' RACE reads, holding one entry per CDR3 protein. The table shows approximately 250,000 distinct CDR3 sequences, with under 8.5% occurring only once. Sequenced input: blood, either unsorted or a sorted T cell fraction (not recorded which). These receptors originate from a female donor with ankylosing spondylitis or in good health (not recorded which).

This chain uses TRBV6-2 or TRBV6-3 with TRBJ2-5, with TRBD2 matching over 14 bases. The V gene end was trimmed by 6 bases and the J gene end by 4 bases; junction bases not matched to a gene: 25. CDR1 is MNHEY, CDR2 SVGEGT, per germline. The CDR3 length is 22 residues. The CDR3 reads CASRGRGRPAGLAGEGRETQYF. CDR3 nucleotide sequence: TGTGCCAGCAGGGGTCGGGGACGGCCCGCGGGACTAGCGGGAGAGGGGCGAGAGACCCAGTACTTC.

This clonotype appeared many times. The CDR3 DNA reads TGCAGTGCTACCGTCGCCGGGGAGCTGTTTTTT. This gives the protein CSATVAGELFF. The chain combines TRBV20-1 with TRBJ2-2, with D hard to call. Germline V CDR1 and CDR2: DFQATT, SNEGSKA (reference sequence). V was pared by 4 bases and J by 6 bases, with 6 bases between. The CDR3 consists of 11 residues.

This clonotype was recorded at least ten times. The chain employs TRBV4-3 and TRBJ2-2; 9 bases line up with TRBD2. With V trimmed by 1 base and J by 5 bases, 8 bases remained unmatched. This CDR3 comprises 17 residues. Germline V gives CDR1 LGHNA, CDR2 YSLEER. The CDR3 region has the DNA TGCGCCAGCAGCCAAGGAGCGGGAGGTCGAGGAACCGGGGAGCTGTTTTTT. It translates to CASSQGAGGRGTGELFF.

This clonotype was recorded at least ten times. The gene calls are TRBV15 and TRBJ2-1; D remains unclear. Germline-derived CDR1 and CDR2 are LNHNV and YYDKDF (reference sequence). V was clipped by 1 base and J by 2 bases, with 12 bases between them. The CDR3 contains 16 residues. In nucleotides, the CDR3 is TGTGCCACCAGCAGAGTACGGCGAGCGACCTACAATGAGCAGTTCTTC. Protein product: CATSRVRRATYNEQFF.

The chain joins TRBV3-1 to TRBJ1-1; no definite D call. Trimming shortened V by 2 bases and J by 0 bases, and 4 bases separated the two germline ends. The germline gives CDR1 LGHDT, CDR2 YNNKEL (reference sequence). There are 13 residues in the CDR3. The CDR3 nucleotides are TGTGCCAGCAGCCAACTTATGAACACTGAAGCTTTCTTT. Protein product: CASSQLMNTEAFF.

This clonotype was seen only a few times. The rearrangement uses TRBV3-1 and TRBJ2-7, with no clear D. The germline CDR1 and CDR2 sequences are LGHDT and YNNKEL (reference sequence). This CDR3 contains 13 residues. Trimming removed 6 bases at V and 0 bases at J, with 9 bases between. The CDR3 loop reads CASRDRSSYEQYF. CDR3 in DNA: TGTGCCAGCAGGGACCGCTCCTCCTACGAGCAGTACTTC.

In its sample, this clonotype was seen many times. The V and J genes are TRBV12-3 or TRBV12-4 and TRBJ1-5; D remains unclear. This CDR3 contains 12 residues. Trimming took 5 bases from V and 7 from J, leaving 9 bases between them. CDR3 residues: CASSEGPQPQHF. CDR3 nucleotides: TGTGCCAGCAGTGAGGGCCCCCAGCCCCAGCATTTT.

This clonotype appeared a few times. This rearrangement joins TRBV28 to TRBJ1-6; D might be TRBD1 (6 bases). Trimming removed 6 bases from V and 7 bases from J, with 10 bases in between. Germline lookup yields CDR1 MDHEN and CDR2 SYDVKM. The CDR3 is made up of 13 amino acids. This CDR3 is CASSSTGNSPLHF. CDR3 DNA: TGTGCCAGCAGCTCAACAGGGAATTCACCCCTCCACTTT.

V gene TRBV18 combines with J gene TRBJ2-3, with 10 nucleotides matching TRBD2. Germline V gives CDR1 KGHSH, CDR2 LQKENI. V lost 6 bases, J lost 0 bases, and 6 bases stayed unmatched. This CDR3 has 16 amino acids. The CDR3: CASSTLTSGSTDTQYF. The CDR3 DNA reads TGTGCCAGCTCGACCTTGACTAGCGGGAGCACAGATACGCAGTATTTT.

Ten or more counts support this clonotype. J is TRBJ2-2 and V is TRBV10-2, with 12 nucleotides matching TRBD2. This CDR3 has 18 amino acids. After removal of 6 bases from V and 3 bases from J, the junction contained 11 bases not matched to a gene. Per germline, CDR1 WSHSY and CDR2 SAAADI. Here the CDR3 DNA reads TGCGCCAGCAGCCGGACTAGCGGGAAAGCCCAAGACACCGGGGAGCTGTTTTTT. This encodes CASSRTSGKAQDTGELFF.

The gene calls are TRBV6-2 or TRBV6-3 and TRBJ1-5; D is uncertain. The CDR3 consists of 16 residues. Germline V gene data show CDR1 as MNHEY and CDR2 as SVGEGT. With 6 bases removed from V and 0 bases from J, the gap between germline ends came to 15 bases. The chain's CDR3 is CASSSDLFGSNQPQHF. CDR3 in DNA: TGTGCCAGCAGCTCGGACTTATTTGGTAGCAATCAGCCCCAGCATTTT.

J is TRBJ2-3 and V is TRBV7-2; D may correspond to TRBD1 or TRBD2 (5 bases each). The CDR3 loop spans 15 amino acids. CDR1 is SGHTA, CDR2 FQGNSA, per germline. V was cut by 8 bases and J by 3 bases, with 18 bases left in between. CDR3 in amino acids: CASRIRATGTDTQYF. CDR3 DNA sequence: TGTGCCAGCCGGATCAGGGCAACGGGAACAGATACGCAGTATTTT.

V usage is TRBV19 and J usage is TRBJ2-5, with D unclear. Trimming removed 3 bases from V and 5 bases from J, with 13 bases in between. The germline gives CDR1 LNHDA, CDR2 SQIVND (reference sequence). CDR3 length: 14 amino acids. The CDR3 coding sequence is TGTGCCAGTAGTATTGTCCTGAGGTCGGAGACCCAGTACTTC. Translating it yields CASSIVLRSETQYF. Complete variable domain (other parts from reference TRBV19 and TRBJ2-5): DGGITQSPKYLFRKEGQNVTLSCEQNLNHDAMYWYRQDPGQGLRLIYYSQIVNDFQKGDIAEGYSVSREKKESFPLTVTSAQKNPTAFYLCASSIVLRSETQYFGPGTRLLVL.

This clonotype has ten or more counts. The chain uses TRBV6-1 and TRBJ2-3; 11 positions agree with TRBD2. This CDR3 spans 14 amino acids. Germline-derived CDR1 and CDR2 are MNHNS and SASEGT. Trimming removed 5 bases from V and 3 bases from J; junction bases left unmatched: 1. CDR3 sequence reads: CASSPSGRTDTQYF. In nucleotides, the CDR3 is TGTGCCAGCAGTCCTAGCGGGAGGACAGATACGCAGTATTTT.

This clonotype was picked up many times. This sequence joins TRBV7-6 and TRBJ2-7; 9 bases align to TRBD2. The V segment lost 1 base and the J segment 7 bases; nucleotides outside the gene matches: 5. This CDR3 region has 14 residues. Germline CDR1 reads SGHVS; CDR2 reads FNYEAQ. In nucleotides, the CDR3 is TGTGCCAGCAGCTTAGTAGCGGGAGAGAGGGAGCAGTACTTC. Translating it yields CASSLVAGEREQYF.